Included here is one T cell receptor beta chain sequence, with context. As handled by the study authors: Quantification of nucleated cells was approximated via reference gene primer amplification. TCRdb's table, derived via immunoSEQ multiplex PCR, lists solely in-frame clones and lacks some. V and J calls and clone size follow that table, whereas D and trimming were derived from the DNA. The sample has some 78,000 clones, 65% to 85% seen once; the top ten hold 3% to 4.5%. This sample was taken from a study of blood T cell repertoires in COVID-19. Study-wide background: From the United States, Italy and Spain came samples of acute and convalescent COVID-19. The analysed material was cDNA or gDNA that came from T cells, B-cell-depleted T cells, or PBMCs.

CDR3 length equals 18 residues. Per the germline V gene, CDR1 is MGHDK and CDR2 is SYGVNS. Trimming pared 1 base from V and 0 bases from J, leaving 16 bases between. Sample: peripheral blood. The sequence came from a man aged 50 to 60 with acute or convalescent COVID-19. This rearrangement joins TRBV25-1 to TRBJ1-3; tentative D call: TRBD1 (5 bases). CDR3 protein: CASSESGTGISSGNTIYF. Here the CDR3 DNA reads TGTGCCAGCAGTGAATCCGGGACTGGGATTAGCTCTGGAAACACCATATATTTT.